This record looks at one T cell receptor beta chain sequence and its context. The antigen is unknown. Sequencing used immunoSEQ multiplex PCR; TCRdb keeps in-frame clones, though not all of them. The table includes some 70,000 clones, about 91% detected once. The sample belongs to a study of OX40 agonist ivuxolimab in advanced cancers. Study information: Antecedent anti-PD-1, anti-PD-L1 or anti-CTLA-4 therapy was permissible, with under 50% having received some. Partial responses were observed in three patients, of whom one had hepatocellular carcinoma and two had cutaneous melanoma. Overall study results and limits: The authors did not determine the antigen specificity of the expanded peripheral T cells. In CD8+ T cells, expanded clones were on average more numerous than in CD4+.

This specimen was CD4+ or CD8+ T cells sorted from blood, taken in a trial of the OX40 agonist ivuxolimab. The sequence came from an adult with an advanced solid tumor such as melanoma, head and neck, liver or kidney cancer.

As DNA, the CDR3 is TGTGCCAGTAGCGAGACTAGCGGGGGGGCCTACGAGCAGTACTTC. Protein sequence: CASSETSGGAYEQYF. The rearrangement joins TRBV19 to TRBJ2-7; 14 positions match TRBD2. V was pared by 6 bases and J by 2 bases, with 3 bases of the junction left unmatched. The CDR3 is made up of 15 amino acids. Germline lookup yields CDR1 LNHDA and CDR2 SQIVND (reference sequence).